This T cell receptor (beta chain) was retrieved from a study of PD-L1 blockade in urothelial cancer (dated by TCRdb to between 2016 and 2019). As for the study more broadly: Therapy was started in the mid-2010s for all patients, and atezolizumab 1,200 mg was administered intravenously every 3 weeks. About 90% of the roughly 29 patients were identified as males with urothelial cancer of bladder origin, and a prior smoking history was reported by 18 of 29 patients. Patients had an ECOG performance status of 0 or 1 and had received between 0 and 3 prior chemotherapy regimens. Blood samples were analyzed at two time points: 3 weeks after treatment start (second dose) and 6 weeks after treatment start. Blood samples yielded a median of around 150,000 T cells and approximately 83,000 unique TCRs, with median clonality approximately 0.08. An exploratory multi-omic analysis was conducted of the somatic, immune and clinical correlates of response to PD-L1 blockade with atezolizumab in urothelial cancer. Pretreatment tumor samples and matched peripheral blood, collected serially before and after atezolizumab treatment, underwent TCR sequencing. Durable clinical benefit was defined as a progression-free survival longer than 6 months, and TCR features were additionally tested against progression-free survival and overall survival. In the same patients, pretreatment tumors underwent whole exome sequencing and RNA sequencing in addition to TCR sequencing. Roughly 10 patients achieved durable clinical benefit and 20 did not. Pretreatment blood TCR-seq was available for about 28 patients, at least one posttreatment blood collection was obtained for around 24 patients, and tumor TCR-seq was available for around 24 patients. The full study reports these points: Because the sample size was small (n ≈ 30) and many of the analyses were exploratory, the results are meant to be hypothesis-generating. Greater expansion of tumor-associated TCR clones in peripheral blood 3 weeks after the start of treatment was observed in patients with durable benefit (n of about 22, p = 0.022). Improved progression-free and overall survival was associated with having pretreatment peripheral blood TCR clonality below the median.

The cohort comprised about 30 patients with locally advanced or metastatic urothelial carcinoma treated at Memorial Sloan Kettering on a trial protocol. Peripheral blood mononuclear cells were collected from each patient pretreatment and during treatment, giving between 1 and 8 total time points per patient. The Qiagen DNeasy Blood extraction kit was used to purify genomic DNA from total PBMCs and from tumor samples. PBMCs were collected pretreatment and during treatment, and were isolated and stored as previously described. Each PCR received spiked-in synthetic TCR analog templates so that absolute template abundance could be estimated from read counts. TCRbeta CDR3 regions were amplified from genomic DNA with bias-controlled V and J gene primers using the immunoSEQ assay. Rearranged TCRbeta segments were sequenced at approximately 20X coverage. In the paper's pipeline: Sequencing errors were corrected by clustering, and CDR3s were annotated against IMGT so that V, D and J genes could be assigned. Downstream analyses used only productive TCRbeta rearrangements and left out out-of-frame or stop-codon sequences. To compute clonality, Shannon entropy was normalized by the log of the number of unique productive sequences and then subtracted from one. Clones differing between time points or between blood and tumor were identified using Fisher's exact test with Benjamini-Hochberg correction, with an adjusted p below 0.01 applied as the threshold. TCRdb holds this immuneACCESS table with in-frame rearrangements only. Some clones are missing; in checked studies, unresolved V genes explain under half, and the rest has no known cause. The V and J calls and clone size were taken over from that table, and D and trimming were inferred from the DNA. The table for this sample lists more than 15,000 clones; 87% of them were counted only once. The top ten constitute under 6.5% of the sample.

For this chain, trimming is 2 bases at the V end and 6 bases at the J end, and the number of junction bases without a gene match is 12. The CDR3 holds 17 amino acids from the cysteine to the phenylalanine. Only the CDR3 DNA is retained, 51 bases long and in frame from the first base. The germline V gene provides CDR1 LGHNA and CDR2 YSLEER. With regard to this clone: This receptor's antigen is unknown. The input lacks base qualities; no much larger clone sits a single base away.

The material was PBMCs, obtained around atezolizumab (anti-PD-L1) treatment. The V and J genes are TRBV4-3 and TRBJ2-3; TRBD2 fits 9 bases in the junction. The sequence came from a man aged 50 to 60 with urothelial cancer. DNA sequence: TGCGCCAGCAGCCAAAACCCAGCGGGAGGCGGGGGCGATACGCAGTATTTT. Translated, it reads CASSQNPAGGGGDTQYF.